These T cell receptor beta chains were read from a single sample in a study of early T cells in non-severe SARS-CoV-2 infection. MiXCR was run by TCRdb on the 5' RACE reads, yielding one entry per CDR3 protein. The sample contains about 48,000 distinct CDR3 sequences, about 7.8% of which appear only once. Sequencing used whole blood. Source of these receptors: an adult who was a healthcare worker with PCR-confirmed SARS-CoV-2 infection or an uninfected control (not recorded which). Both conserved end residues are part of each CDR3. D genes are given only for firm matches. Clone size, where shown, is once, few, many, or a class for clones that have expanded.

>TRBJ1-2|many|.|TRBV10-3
TGTGCCATCAATGAGGACAGAGGGAATGGCTACACCTTC
CAINEDRGNGYTF
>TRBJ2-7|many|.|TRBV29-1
TGCAGCGTTGAAGAAGGCCAGGGAAGCTTCTACGAGCAGTACTTC
CSVEEGQGSFYEQYF
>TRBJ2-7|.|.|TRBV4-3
TGCGCCAGCAGCCAAGATGTTAGCCCCTACGAGCAGTACTTC
CASSQDVSPYEQYF
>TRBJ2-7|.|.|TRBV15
TGTGCCACCAGCAGAGATTTGAGAGACTACGAGCAGTACTTC
CATSRDLRDYEQYF
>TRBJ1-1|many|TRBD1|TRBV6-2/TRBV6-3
TGTGCCAGCAGCGGGGACAGCCTGCATGCTTTCTTT
CASSGDSLHAFF
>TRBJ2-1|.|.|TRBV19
TGTGCCAGTAGTATTTGGGGATCCTACAATGAGCAGTTCTTC
CASSIWGSYNEQFF
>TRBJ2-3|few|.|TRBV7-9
TGTGCCAGCACCCGAACCCCCAATGATGGAGATACGCAGTATTTT
CASTRTPNDGDTQYF
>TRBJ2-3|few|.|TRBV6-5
TGTGCCAGCAGTTACGGAACCGTCAGCACAGATACGCAGTATTTT
CASSYGTVSTDTQYF
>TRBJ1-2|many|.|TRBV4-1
TGCGCCAGCAGCCAAGATTCGGACTATGGCTACACCTTC
CASSQDSDYGYTF
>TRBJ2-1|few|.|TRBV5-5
TGTGCCAGCAGCTTGGCTACGGGTTTTCGCTCCTACAATGAGCAGTTCTTC
CASSLATGFRSYNEQFF
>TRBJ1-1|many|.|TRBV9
TGTGCCAGCAGCCCGGGACTCATGAACACTGAAGCTTTCTTT
CASSPGLMNTEAFF
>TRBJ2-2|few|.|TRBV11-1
TGTGCCAGCAGCCCGCGGACAGTGAACACCGGGGAGCTGTTTTTT
CASSPRTVNTGELFF
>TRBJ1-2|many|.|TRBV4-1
TGCGCCAGCAGCCACAGTACCGGGACAAGACTCTATGGCTACACCTTC
CASSHSTGTRLYGYTF
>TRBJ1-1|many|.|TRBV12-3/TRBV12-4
TGTGCCAGCAGTTTCCATGGAAGGGACACTGAAGCTTTCTTT
CASSFHGRDTEAFF
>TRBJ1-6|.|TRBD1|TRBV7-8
TGTGCCAGCAGCTTAGCGCTTGGGGACAGGAATTCACCCCTCCACTTT
CASSLALGDRNSPLHF
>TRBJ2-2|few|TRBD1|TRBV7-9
TGTGCCAGCAGTACACCGGGACAGGGTTTTTACACCGGGGAGCTGTTTTTT
CASSTPGQGFYTGELFF
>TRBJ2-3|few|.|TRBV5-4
TGTGCCAGCAGGTTGCCCCACGCAGGCACAGATACGCAGTATTTT
CASRLPHAGTDTQYF
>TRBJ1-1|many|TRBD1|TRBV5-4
TGTGCCAGCAGCTTGAAGGACAGGGGATCCACTGAAGCTTTCTTT
CASSLKDRGSTEAFF
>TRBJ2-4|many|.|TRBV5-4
TGTGCCAGCAGCTTAGGGTTAGAGGGGTCCAAAAACATTCAGTACTTC
CASSLGLEGSKNIQYF
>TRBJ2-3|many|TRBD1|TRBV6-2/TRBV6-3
TGTGCCAGCAGAAAGTGGGGAGACAGGGGCACAGATACGCAGTATTTT
CASRKWGDRGTDTQYF
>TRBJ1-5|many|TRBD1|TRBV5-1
TGCGCCAGCAGCGTCGGGACAGAGAATCAGCCCCAGCATTTT
CASSVGTENQPQHF
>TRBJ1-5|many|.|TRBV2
TGTGCCAGCATACAGGGAGTCAATCAGCCCCAGCATTTT
CASIQGVNQPQHF
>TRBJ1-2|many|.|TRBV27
TGTGCCAGCAGTACGGGTATGGGAGGGATCGGCGGCTACACCTTC
CASSTGMGGIGGYTF
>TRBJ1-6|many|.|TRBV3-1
TGTGCCAGCAGCCAAGGAGGCCTAAATTCACCCCTCCACTTT
CASSQGGLNSPLHF